The clone carrying this T cell receptor (beta chain) was seen a single time. A read error may account for a junction end that differs from germline. The data belong to a study of cytomegalovirus exposure and HLA in healthy donors. The CDR3 has 17 amino acids. The germline V gene has CDR1 SEHNR and CDR2 FQNEAQ (reference sequence). The PCR was carried out with 60 Vbeta primers and 13 Jbeta primers. Assay used: immunoSEQ multiplex PCR; TCRdb lists only in-frame clones, some missing. The sample carries some 160,000 clones, around 78% recorded once. The chain employs TRBV7-9 and TRBJ2-5, with 9 bases identical to TRBD2. The clonotype comes from a woman in her 40s in good health and CMV-seropositive. The material sequenced was PBMCs. Here the CDR3 reads CSSSLPAGGYRGETQYF. CDR3 bases: TGTTCCAGCAGCTTACCAGCGGGGGGTTATCGCGGGGAGACCCAGTACTTC.